These T cell receptor beta chains were read from a single sample in a study of long-term antiretroviral therapy in people with HIV. Sequencing used immunoSEQ multiplex PCR; TCRdb keeps in-frame clones, though not all of them. The sample carries more than 20,000 clones, roughly four fifths recorded once. The sample was unsorted PBMCs, taken 0.5 years before starting antiretroviral therapy. Source of these receptors: a man aged 35-49 years with HIV. Each CDR3 is given with its conserved first and last residue. The D gene is left open where the match is weak. The size of a clone is reported for some rows only, either as once, few or many, or as a class for expanded clones.

abundance	j_gene	v_gene	d_gene	CDR3nt	CDR3aa
NA	TRBJ1-1	TRBV7-6	NA	TGTGCCAGCAGCTTTGGCGGATCGAATGTCGAAGCTTTCTTT	CASSFGGSNVEAFF
few	TRBJ1-6	TRBV4-3	TRBD1	TGCGCCAGCAGCCAAGAGGGACAGGTTTCGTCACCCCTCCACTTT	CASSQEGQVSSPLHF
NA	TRBJ1-5	TRBV5-5	TRBD1	TGTGCCAGCAGCTCCGGACAGGGCAATCAGCCCCAGCATTTT	CASSSGQGNQPQHF
once	TRBJ1-6	TRBV25-1	TRBD1	TGTGCCAGCAGTTTTATGGACAGGGACAATTCACCCCTCCACTTT	CASSFMDRDNSPLHF
once	TRBJ2-3	TRBV30	NA	TGTGCCTGGAACCTCCTCCTTGGCGGGACCACAGATACGCAGTATTTT	CAWNLLLGGTTDTQYF
few	TRBJ2-1	TRBV2	NA	TGTGCCAGCGGTGCACATGAGCAGTTCTTC	CASGAHEQFF
NA	TRBJ1-2	TRBV15	TRBD1	TGTGCCACCAGCATACCGACAGGGTTAGGCGGCTACACCTTC	CATSIPTGLGGYTF
once	TRBJ2-6	TRBV5-6	NA	TGTGCCAGCAGCTTGGCGTATAGCTCTGGGGCCAACGTCCTGACTTTC	CASSLAYSSGANVLTF
NA	TRBJ1-2	TRBV6-5	TRBD1	TGTGCCAGCAGTTACTCGATGACGACAGGGGGAGGTGGCTACACCTTC	CASSYSMTTGGGGYTF
NA	TRBJ1-1	TRBV2	NA	TGTGCCAGCAGTGACCTACAGGGTCGGAAGAGCACTGAAGCTTTCTTT	CASSDLQGRKSTEAFF
NA	TRBJ2-1	TRBV19	TRBD1	TGTGCCAGTAGTAGGGGGACAGACAATGAGCAGTTCTTC	CASSRGTDNEQFF
NA	TRBJ1-6	TRBV7-2	NA	TGTGCCAGCAGCCCCGGGGCCTATAATTCACCCCTCCACTTT	CASSPGAYNSPLHF
NA	TRBJ1-1	TRBV9	NA	TGTGCCAGCAGCGTAGGAGTCCGGGGGACTGAAGCTTTCTTT	CASSVGVRGTEAFF
NA	TRBJ2-7	TRBV27	NA	TGTGCCAGCAGTCCGGACAGTATCAGAAGCTACGAGCAGTACTTC	CASSPDSIRSYEQYF
NA	TRBJ2-2	TRBV5-4	NA	TGTGCCAGCACCACAGGGCCGGGAAGGTCCGGGGAGCTGTTTTTT	CASTTGPGRSGELFF
NA	TRBJ2-7	TRBV11-2	NA	TGTGCCAGCAGCTTAGGACTGACCCCTATCTACGAGCAGTACTTC	CASSLGLTPIYEQYF
NA	TRBJ2-3	TRBV6-5	NA	TGTGCCAGCAGTAGGGGGGCCACAGATACGCAGTATTTT	CASSRGATDTQYF
once	TRBJ2-7	TRBV28	NA	TGTGCCAGCAGTTTTAGAACAGAACCTATCTACGAGCAGTACTTC	CASSFRTEPIYEQYF
NA	TRBJ2-7	TRBV30	TRBD1	TGTGCCTGGGAACAGGGGGCCTCCTACGAGCAGTACTTC	CAWEQGASYEQYF
NA	TRBJ2-2	TRBV29-1	NA	TGCAGCGTTGAGGCTTCGAACACCGGGGAGCTGTTTTTT	CSVEASNTGELFF
NA	TRBJ1-2	TRBV7-9	NA	TGTGCCAGCAGCTTAGCGGTTGTGGCTGGCTACACCTTC	CASSLAVVAGYTF